Below are 4 T cell receptor beta chains sequenced from a single sample in a study of CD8+ T cells in alopecia areata. RNA was extracted and reverse transcribed into cDNA as the sequencing template. Clones were sequenced by immunoSEQ multiplex PCR, and TCRdb holds only the in-frame ones, with some missing. There are 120,000 or so clones in the sample; over 60% occur only once, and under 7.5% lies in the top ten. The treatment: oral pan-JAK inhibitor, 5-10 mg twice daily. Sequenced here: CD4+ T cells sorted from blood, sampled at week 4, from a patient treated with tofacitinib. The receptors were sampled from a human donor with alopecia areata.

The genes are TRBV2 and TRBJ1-5, with D possibly TRBD1 on 5 matching bases. With 3 bases removed from V and 5 bases from J, the gap between germline ends came to 14 bases. Germline CDR1 is SNHLY and CDR2 is FYNNEI. The length of the CDR3 is 15 residues. CDR3 nucleotide sequence: TGTGCCAGCAGTGACCGCCAGGGCTATTATCAGCCCCAGCATTTT. It is translated as CASSDRQGYYQPQHF.

The chain has TRBV5-1 and TRBJ2-5; TRBD2 might be the D (8 bases). CDR3 size: 16 residues. V lost 3 bases to trimming and J lost 6 bases, with 21 bases between them. Germline V gene data show CDR1 as SGHRS and CDR2 as YFSETQ. The CDR3, as DNA: TGCGCCAGCAGCTCGACGGGAGGGGACAGTCTAAAGACCCAGTACTTC. It encodes CASSSTGGDSLKTQYF.

The V and J genes are TRBV2 and TRBJ2-3; no reliable D call. Germline CDR1 SNHLY, CDR2 FYNNEI. The V end was cut by 1 base, the J end by 5 bases, with 7 bases between. The CDR3 has 13 residues. The DNA for the CDR3 is TGTGCCAGCAGTGAAGGTGTAGTAGATACGCAGTATTTT. Translating it yields CASSEGVVDTQYF. The variable domain in full, completed from reference TRBV2 and TRBJ2-3, reads EPEVTQTPSHQVTQMGQEVILRCVPISNHLYFYWYRQILGQKVEFLVSFYNNEISEKSEIFDDQFSVERPDGSNFTLKIRSTKLEDSAMYFCASSEGVVDTQYFGPGTRLTVL.

This clone was observed a handful of times. J is TRBJ1-3 and V is TRBV7-2; D is undetermined. Germline CDR1 is SGHTA and CDR2 is FQGNSA. The CDR3 covers 12 residues. With 6 bases removed from V and 0 bases from J, the gap between germline ends came to 3 bases. The chain's CDR3 is CASRASGNTIYF. CDR3 bases: TGTGCCAGCAGGGCCTCTGGAAACACCATATATTTT.